This is a list of T cell receptor beta chains from one sample in a study of CD8+ T cells in alopecia areata. Data came from immunoSEQ multiplex PCR; TCRdb stores just in-frame clones and leaves some out. Of some 190,000 clones listed, roughly 66% were seen once; the top ten hold around 1.3%. Here the sequenced sample was CD4+ T cells sorted from blood, taken around week 42, from a patient treated with tofacitinib. Receptor source: a human donor with alopecia areata. Both conserved end residues are part of each CDR3. The order of the fields is J gene, D gene, clone size, V gene, CDR3 DNA, CDR3 protein. The D gene is left open where the match is weak. Only part of the rows carry a size: once, few, many, or a class if the clone is expanded.

TRBJ2-3 . . TRBV5-6 TGTGCCAGCAGCTTGGTGACAGATACGCAGTATTTT CASSLVTDTQYF
TRBJ2-7 . once TRBV29-1 TGCAGCGTTGCAAGGGCAAGTAGCTCCTACGAGCAGTACTTC CSVARASSSYEQYF
TRBJ1-5 . . TRBV30 TGTGCCTGGAGTGCACAGCCAAATCAGCCCCAGCATTTT CAWSAQPNQPQHF
TRBJ1-6 TRBD1 . TRBV19 TGTGCCAGTAGTATAGATCCGAGGACAGGGCGGCGAAATTCACCCCTCCACTTT CASSIDPRTGRRNSPLHF
TRBJ1-2 . . TRBV6-5 TGTGCCAGCAGCCCTCTGACAGGAGCTGGCTACACCTTC CASSPLTGAGYTF
TRBJ2-1 . few TRBV29-1 TGCAGCGTTGGGGGATCCTACAATGAGCAGTTCTTC CSVGGSYNEQFF
TRBJ1-6 . . TRBV30 TGTGCCTGGAGTACCCGGACAGTGTATAATTCACCCCTCCACTTT CAWSTRTVYNSPLHF
TRBJ2-2 . few TRBV29-1 TGCAGCGTTGAAGACCCGGAGGGGGGATCCGGGGAGCTGTTTTTT CSVEDPEGGSGELFF
TRBJ1-6 TRBD1 once TRBV6-4 TGTGCCAGCAGGGGGACAGGTGGAAATTCACCCCTCCACTTT CASRGTGGNSPLHF
TRBJ2-7 . . TRBV15 TGTGCCACCAGCAGAGATATAGGGGTTATCGACGAGCAGTACTTC CATSRDIGVIDEQYF
TRBJ1-5 . . TRBV7-8 TGTGCCAGCAGCTTTACTAATCAGCCCCAGCATTTT CASSFTNQPQHF
TRBJ1-2 TRBD1 once TRBV7-2 TGTGCCAGCAGCCCAGACAGGGGGCGGAGATACACCTTC CASSPDRGRRYTF
TRBJ1-2 . . TRBV11-2 TGTGCCAGCACAGGGGAGGGCTATGGCTACACCTTC CASTGEGYGYTF
TRBJ1-1 . . TRBV7-9 TGTGCCAGCAGCCCCGGCGGGGATGAAGCTTTCTTT CASSPGGDEAFF
TRBJ2-2 . . TRBV30 TGTGCCCAGGGGCCGGGGACCGGGGAGCTGTTTTTT CAQGPGTGELFF
TRBJ1-1 . few TRBV29-1 TGCAGCGTCGGCACGGGACAACTTAACACTGAAGCTTTCTTT CSVGTGQLNTEAFF
TRBJ1-1 . . TRBV29-1 TGCAGCGTTGAACGGTCAAGGGTTGAAGCTTTCTTT CSVERSRVEAFF
TRBJ2-3 . . TRBV29-1 TGCAGCGTTGGTGGTCGCACAGATACGCAGTATTTT CSVGGRTDTQYF
TRBJ1-2 TRBD1 . TRBV30 TGTGCCTGGAAGGGGACAGGGGGCAGCTATGGCTACACCTTC CAWKGTGGSYGYTF
TRBJ2-6 TRBD2 . TRBV5-1 TGCGCCAGCAGCTTAATGACTAGCGGGGCTGGGGCCAACGTCCTGACTTTC CASSLMTSGAGANVLTF
TRBJ2-3 TRBD1 many TRBV2 TGTGCCAGCAGTGAATTTCGATTGTCGGGACAGGGTTTAACAGATACGCAGTATTTT CASSEFRLSGQGLTDTQYF
TRBJ1-4 . . TRBV2 TGTGCCAGCAGACTCGGACGACAGGAAAAACTGTTTTTT CASRLGRQEKLFF
TRBJ1-4 TRBD1 few TRBV14 TGTGCCAGCAGCCGGCTAGGGACAGAAAATGAAAAACTGTTTTTT CASSRLGTENEKLFF
TRBJ1-5 . once TRBV4-2 TGTGCCAGCAGCCAAGATCTGAACAGAGACAATCAGCCCCAGCATTTT CASSQDLNRDNQPQHF
TRBJ1-6 . . TRBV4-1 TGCGCCAGCAGCCAAGATCTTGAATCACCCCTCCACTTT CASSQDLESPLHF
TRBJ2-3 . . TRBV4-3 TGCGCCAGCAGCCAAGGACTCGACGGGGCGCAGTATTTT CASSQGLDGAQYF
TRBJ2-7 . . TRBV2 TGTGCCAGCATGGCCTACGAGCAGTACTTC CASMAYEQYF
TRBJ1-2 TRBD1 . TRBV30 TGTGCTACCGTTCCCCGGACAGGGGGATATGGCTACACCTTC CATVPRTGGYGYTF
TRBJ2-5 TRBD2 once TRBV28 TGTGCCAGCAGTGGGGGACTAGTAGGCCAAGAGACCCAGTACTTC CASSGGLVGQETQYF
TRBJ2-5 . few TRBV7-2 TGTGCCAGCAGCTTAGCGGGGGCCGATGGAGAGACCCAGTACTTC CASSLAGADGETQYF
TRBJ1-6 TRBD1 . TRBV5-1 TGCGCCAGCAGCACGACAGGACAGGGGTCGACACCCCTCCACTTT CASSTTGQGSTPLHF
TRBJ2-7 TRBD2 few TRBV5-1 TGCGCCAGCAGCTTGGCGTCTAGCGGGGGCCACGAGCAGTACTTC CASSLASSGGHEQYF
TRBJ2-3 TRBD2 . TRBV5-1 TGCGCCAGCGACTTCGACCCGAAGCGGGGGAGCACAGATACGCAGTATTTT CASDFDPKRGSTDTQYF
TRBJ1-1 . once TRBV7-3 TGTGCCAGCAGGCGTACAGTTGACAACACTGAAGCTTTCTTT CASRRTVDNTEAFF
TRBJ1-1 . . TRBV30 TGTGCCTGGACCGTAGTCAAGACAGGGAACACTGAAGCTTTCTTT CAWTVVKTGNTEAFF